This T cell receptor beta chain was retrieved from a study of shared clonotypes between healthy human individuals. Study-level results: Incompleteness in sorted-subset sequencing, despite large depth, was shown by rarefaction.

CDR3 length: 15 residues. Germline-derived CDR1 and CDR2 are KGHSH and LQKENI. V was clipped by 3 bases and J by 2 bases, with 13 bases between them. In regard to this clone: Its antigen is as yet unknown.

Some clones are missing from TCRdb's copy, which holds only in-frame ones; the method was immunoSEQ multiplex PCR. The sample has over a million clones; more than 95% are singletons. This sequence originates from a man in his thirties or forties in good health. The specimen was naive CD4+ T cells sorted from blood. Sample subset: CD45RA+ positively selected. The chain has TRBV18 and TRBJ2-5, with D perhaps TRBD1 (6 bases). The CDR3 sequence is CASSPGVTGQETQYF. In nucleotides, the CDR3 is TGTGCCAGCTCACCCGGCGTGACAGGACAAGAGACCCAGTACTTC.